This T cell receptor (beta chain) stems from a study of T cell changes during pregnancy in multiple sclerosis. Clones were read by immunoSEQ multiplex PCR, and TCRdb kept only the in-frame ones, dropping some. The sample yields around 100,000 clones, 92% seen once. V lost 5 bases, J lost 1 base, and 14 bases lay in between. The CDR3 runs to 15 residues. Germline V gene lookup returns CDR1 MNHEY and CDR2 SVGAGI. The specimen comprised peripheral blood, sampled after pregnancy. This chain uses TRBV6-5 with TRBJ2-5; D possibly corresponds to TRBD2 (6 bases). This TCR was sampled from a female donor with multiple sclerosis, enrolled in a pregnancy study. The CDR3 region is CASSRDQAGQETQYF. CDR3 bases: TGTGCCAGCAGTCGAGACCAAGCGGGCCAAGAGACCCAGTACTTC.